This T cell receptor beta chain originates from a study of shared clonotypes between healthy human individuals. Sequenced by immunoSEQ multiplex PCR; TCRdb stores in-frame clones only, minus some. The table lists about 1.9 million clones, roughly 95% of them singletons. This CDR3 is 15 amino acids long. Germline assignment: CDR1 MNHEY and CDR2 SMNVEV (reference sequence). J gave up 0 bases and V 10 bases, and 9 bases lay outside the gene matches. Naive CD8 cells lacked CD45RO and underwent positive selection for CCR7, leaving out terminally differentiated effector memory CD45RA+ cells. This chain uses TRBV27 with TRBJ2-7; 10 nucleotides align to TRBD1. Sequencing used naive CD8+ T cells from PBMCs. The TCR sequence derives from a man aged 18 to 29 in good health. Some clones in this sample may be carry-over from other donors' samples. CDR3 DNA sequence: TGTGCCACCAAAGACAGGGGGCTTAGCTCCTACGAGCAGTACTTC. This encodes CATKDRGLSSYEQYF.